A single sample is the source of the 26 T cell receptor beta chains below, sequenced in a study of CD8+CD57+ T cells in acquired aplastic anemia. Patients who underwent sequencing had shown CD8+CD57+ cell expansion by flow cytometry. Genomic DNA, the template, was used for profiling of the TCR beta VDJ and CDR3. Using its own MiXCR run on the reads, TCRdb lists one record per CDR3 protein. The profile shows just over 150,000 distinct CDR3 sequences, less than 50% of them singletons. Sequenced material: sorted CD4+, CD8+, or CD8+CD57+ T cells (not recorded which) from PBMCs. Every receptor here comes from a human donor with aplastic anemia.

This clonotype was recorded at least ten times. This chain links TRBV19 with TRBJ2-2; weak D call: TRBD1 (5 bases). The CDR3 spans 15 residues. Between the trimmed V and J ends, which lost 0 bases and 5 bases, there was a span of 10 bases. Germline CDR1 LNHDA, CDR2 SQIVND (reference sequence). In DNA, the CDR3 is TGTGCCAGTAGTATAGAAGCAGGGCCGACCGGGGAGCTGTTTTTT. This gives the protein CASSIEAGPTGELFF.

The rearrangement links TRBV29-1 to TRBJ1-2; D is possibly TRBD1 (5 bases). This CDR3 contains 14 residues. Trimming took 6 bases from V and 9 from J, leaving 23 bases between them. Germline CDR1 reads SQVTM; CDR2 reads ANQGSEA. This CDR3 is CSVFLGDSTIRYTF. CDR3 DNA: TGCAGCGTCTTCCTAGGGGACTCAACTATTCGCTACACCTTC.

As to this clonotype: Given a much more abundant clone one base away, this may be a read error. The V and J genes are TRBV7-2 and TRBJ2-3; D is ambiguous. CDR1 SGHTA and CDR2 FQGNSA come from the germline V gene. The V and J ends lost 4 bases and 2 bases respectively, with 4 bases between them. The CDR3 consists of 12 residues. The CDR3 nucleotides read TGTGCCAGCAGCTCCACCACAGATACGCAGTATTTT. Translating it yields CASSSTTDTQYF.

The chain has TRBV24-1 and TRBJ2-1; no firm D call. Germline lookup yields CDR1 KGHDR and CDR2 SFDVKD. This CDR3 has 16 residues. V dropped 0 bases and J dropped 0 bases, with 8 bases sitting between them. The CDR3 spells CATSDLGPSSYNEQFF. The DNA for the CDR3 is TGTGCCACCAGTGATTTGGGTCCGAGCTCCTACAATGAGCAGTTCTTC.

To note about this clonotype: A much larger clonotype is one base distant, so this may be a read error. The CDR3 DNA sequence: TGTGCCAGCAGCGGGGGGACTATAAGGAATGGGCAGTTCTTC. It encodes CASSGGTIRNGQFF. The rearrangement links TRBV9 to TRBJ2-1, with 7 bases lining up with TRBD2. Per the germline V gene, CDR1 is SGDLS and CDR2 is YYNGEE. This CDR3 contains 14 residues.

Comment on this clonotype: This may be a read error: a much more frequent sequence differs by one nucleotide. The rearrangement joins TRBV14 to TRBJ2-1; maybe TRBD1 (6 bases). The germline CDR1 and CDR2 sequences are SGHDN and FVKESK. Trimming left V 1 base short and J 10 bases short, with 8 bases between. The length of the CDR3 is 12 residues. The DNA for the CDR3 is TGTGCCAGCAGCCAAGCCGGGACAGAGCAGTTCTTC. Encoded protein: CASSQAGTEQFF.

The chain combines TRBV24-1 with TRBJ1-1; the match to TRBD1 covers 8 bases. This CDR3 is 13 amino acids long. Germline loops: CDR1 KGHDR, CDR2 SFDVKD. V shed 7 bases and J 2 bases; nucleotides not matched to a gene: 2. The CDR3 DNA reads as TGTGCCACCAGAGACAGGGGAAACACTGAAGCTTTCTTT. Translated, it gives CATRDRGNTEAFF.

This clonotype turned up a few times. The chain recombines TRBV11-2 with TRBJ2-1; D gene uncertain. The CDR3 loop spans 17 amino acids. The germline V and J ends were trimmed by 1 base and 5 bases, with 18 bases remaining between them. CDR1 and CDR2 (germline): SGHAT, FQNNGV. CDR3 in DNA: TGTGCCAGCAGCTTAGTTGCCTTAGTTCCGGCTGACAATGAGCAGTTCTTC. Residues: CASSLVALVPADNEQFF. The full variable domain, its missing parts supplied by reference TRBV11-2 and TRBJ2-1, is EAGVAQSPRYKIIEKRQSVAFWCNPISGHATLYWYQQILGQGPKLLIQFQNNGVVDDSQLPKDRFSAERLKGVDSTLKIQPAKLEDSAVYLCASSLVALVPADNEQFFGPGTRLTVL.

The chain links TRBV7-9 to TRBJ1-5, with D possibly TRBD1 on 6 matching bases. Trimming took off 1 base at V and 5 bases at J, with 12 bases between the two ends. Looked up from germline, CDR1 is SEHNR and CDR2 is FQNEAQ (reference sequence). The CDR3 has 15 amino acids. The CDR3: CASSLGEGEDQPQHF. In nucleotides, the CDR3 is TGTGCCAGCAGCTTAGGGGAGGGGGAAGATCAGCCCCAGCATTTT.

The genes are TRBV24-1 and TRBJ1-6; D is ambiguous. With 5 bases removed from V and 0 bases from J, the gap between germline ends came to 4 bases. CDR1 and CDR2 (germline): KGHDR, SFDVKD. The length of the CDR3 is 14 residues. Here the CDR3 reads CATSGSSYNSPLHF. CDR3 nucleotides: TGTGCCACCAGTGGGAGCTCCTATAATTCACCCCTCCACTTT.

This clonotype was counted ten times or more. The chain employs TRBV14 and TRBJ2-5, with a tentative D call TRBD2 (5 bases). CDR1 SGHDN and CDR2 FVKESK come from the germline V gene. CDR3 length: 17 residues. The ends were cut back, 0 bases at V and 5 bases at J, with 19 bases in the middle. The CDR3 protein is CASSQENWAAERETQYF. CDR3 sequence (DNA): TGTGCCAGCAGCCAAGAAAACTGGGCCGCGGAGCGGGAGACCCAGTACTTC.

The chain recombines TRBV10-1 with TRBJ1-4, with TRBD1 identical over 9 bases. The V gene end was trimmed by 8 bases and the J gene end by 4 bases; junction bases not matched to a gene: 5. CDR3 size: 14 residues. Per germline, CDR1 WNHNN and CDR2 SYGVQD (reference sequence). CDR3 sequence: CASWTGEVNEKLFF. CDR3 coding DNA: TGCGCCAGCTGGACAGGGGAGGTTAATGAAAAACTGTTTTTT.

On this clonotype itself: A read error may be the cause here, since a much bigger clone is one base away. The chain is built from TRBV10-2 and TRBJ2-1; the D call may be TRBD1 or TRBD2 (6 bases each). Between the trimmed V and J ends, which lost 6 bases and 6 bases, there was a span of 27 bases. This CDR3 comprises 18 residues. Germline V gives CDR1 WSHSY, CDR2 SAAADI. The CDR3 DNA sequence: TGCGCCAGCAGCGTGAGGATAGGGGGTAGCGGAGTCCGCAATGAGCAGTTCTTC. Translating it yields CASSVRIGGSGVRNEQFF.

The V call is TRBV7-6, the J call TRBJ2-5, with 7 bases identical to TRBD2. The CDR3 contains 16 residues. Trimming cost V 3 bases and J 5 bases; bases outside gene matches: 12. Germline values: CDR1 SGHVS, CDR2 FNYEAQ. The DNA for the CDR3 is TGTGCCAGCAGCTTTTGGGATACGGGGGAGGGGGAGACCCAGTACTTC. This translates into CASSFWDTGEGETQYF.

Many counts were recorded for this clonotype. V gene TRBV13 combines with J gene TRBJ1-4; 7 bases line up with TRBD1. Germline assignment: CDR1 PRHDT and CDR2 FYEKMQ (reference sequence). V lost 5 bases to trimming and J lost 6 bases; unmatched junction nucleotides: 12. The CDR3 runs 16 residues. Here the CDR3 DNA reads TGTGCCAGCAGCCACAAGGATACAGGGGAGGATGAAAAACTGTTTTTT. It encodes CASSHKDTGEDEKLFF.

The V gene is TRBV6-5, the J gene TRBJ1-1, with TRBD1 identical over 7 bases. This CDR3 is 13 amino acids long. Germline V gives CDR1 MNHEY, CDR2 SVGAGI. J was trimmed by 4 bases and V by 2 bases; bases with no gene match: 1. The CDR3 DNA sequence: TGTGCCAGCAGTTACGGGACAGCCACTGAAGCTTTCTTT. Protein: CASSYGTATEAFF.

This clonotype was counted only a few times. The gene calls are TRBV10-3 and TRBJ2-1, with unresolved D. Germline V lookup: CDR1 ENHRY, CDR2 SYGVKD. The CDR3 contains 14 residues. V lost 0 bases and J lost 6, with 9 bases in between. CDR3 in amino acids: CAISESAAINEQFF. CDR3 DNA sequence: TGTGCCATCAGTGAGTCTGCAGCTATCAATGAGCAGTTCTTC.

As DNA, the CDR3 is TGTGCCACCAGCAGAGGAGCCAAAGAGACCCAGTACTTC. Translated: CATSRGAKETQYF. J is TRBJ2-5 and V is TRBV15; D unresolved. There are 13 residues in the CDR3. V lost 1 base and J 3 bases, leaving 6 bases between the germline ends. Germline V gives CDR1 LNHNV, CDR2 YYDKDF (reference sequence). Full variable domain (missing parts from reference TRBV15 and TRBJ2-5): DAMVIQNPRYQVTQFGKPVTLSCSQTLNHNVMYWYQQKSSQAPKLLFHYYDKDFNNEADTPDNFQSRRPNTSFCFLDIRSPGLGDTAMYLCATSRGAKETQYFGPGTRLLVL.

This clonotype occurred many times. The rearrangement joins TRBV6-1 to TRBJ1-6, with TRBD1 matching over 11 bases. J gave up 5 bases and V 5 bases, and 5 bases lay outside the gene matches. CDR3 size: 16 residues. Germline V gives CDR1 MNHNS, CDR2 SASEGT. CDR3 sequence: CASSSRTGGHNSPLHF. The CDR3, as DNA: TGTGCCAGCAGTTCCAGGACAGGGGGCCATAATTCACCCCTCCACTTT.

This clonotype was observed a handful of times. The chain uses TRBV27 and TRBJ2-5; a weak D match, TRBD1 (5 bases). CDR1 MNHEY and CDR2 SMNVEV come from the germline V gene (reference sequence). V lost 7 bases, J lost 1 base, and 19 bases lay in between. The CDR3 has 16 amino acids. The chain's CDR3 is CASNLIGGQGQETQYF. The CDR3 DNA is TGTGCCAGCAATCTAATTGGTGGGCAGGGCCAAGAGACCCAGTACTTC.

The chain is built from TRBV9 and TRBJ1-3, with 8 bases identical to TRBD1. CDR3 size: 15 residues. Looked up from germline, CDR1 is SGDLS and CDR2 is YYNGEE. V lost 3 bases and J lost 0; bases outside the gene matches: 2. CDR3 amino acids: CASSGTGGSGNTIYF. The CDR3 DNA follows: TGTGCCAGCAGCGGCACAGGGGGCTCTGGAAACACCATATATTTT.

In its sample, this clonotype was seen a few times. V is TRBV7-6 and J is TRBJ2-3; TRBD1 might be the D (5 bases). The V end lost 2 bases, the J end lost 7 bases, and 7 bases lay between the germline ends. Looked up from germline, CDR1 is SGHVS and CDR2 is FNYEAQ. The CDR3 is 12 residues long. The CDR3 DNA is TGTGCCAGCAGCTTAAGGGGAAATACGCAGTATTTT. Residues: CASSLRGNTQYF.

In its sample, this clonotype was seen a few times. The rearrangement links TRBV11-2 to TRBJ2-7, with D hard to call. CDR1 and CDR2 (germline): SGHAT, FQNNGV. The CDR3 loop spans 13 amino acids. V gave up 5 bases and J gave up 4 bases, with 12 bases separating them. The CDR3 coding sequence is TGTGCCAGCAGCCAAACTATGACATACGAGCAGTACTTC. Amino acids: CASSQTMTYEQYF.

The V call is TRBV30, the J call TRBJ1-6; D call uncertain. From germline, CDR1 is GTSNPN and CDR2 SVGIG (reference sequence). There are 14 residues in the CDR3. The V end was cut by 5 bases, the J end by 5 bases, with 13 bases between. The DNA for the CDR3 is TGTGCCTGGGATTACAGTAAACATAATTCACCCCTCCACTTT. Its translation is CAWDYSKHNSPLHF.

This clonotype was seen only a few times. V usage is TRBV15 and J usage is TRBJ1-1; D might be TRBD1 (6 bases). The CDR3 totals 14 residues. Germline CDR1 is LNHNV and CDR2 is YYDKDF (reference sequence). Trimming took 5 bases from V and 2 from J, leaving 12 bases between them. CDR3 sequence (DNA): TGTGCCACCAGCGAAACAGGGTATAACACTGAAGCTTTCTTT. Its protein is CATSETGYNTEAFF.

About this clonotype: A much larger clone lies one base from this, so it may be a read error. This chain connects TRBV12-3 or TRBV12-4 to TRBJ1-1; no definite D call. CDR3 length: 14 residues. CDR3 bases: TGTGCCAGCAGTTTAGGGGTTATGAACACTGGAGCTTTCTTT. This codes for CASSLGVMNTGAFF.